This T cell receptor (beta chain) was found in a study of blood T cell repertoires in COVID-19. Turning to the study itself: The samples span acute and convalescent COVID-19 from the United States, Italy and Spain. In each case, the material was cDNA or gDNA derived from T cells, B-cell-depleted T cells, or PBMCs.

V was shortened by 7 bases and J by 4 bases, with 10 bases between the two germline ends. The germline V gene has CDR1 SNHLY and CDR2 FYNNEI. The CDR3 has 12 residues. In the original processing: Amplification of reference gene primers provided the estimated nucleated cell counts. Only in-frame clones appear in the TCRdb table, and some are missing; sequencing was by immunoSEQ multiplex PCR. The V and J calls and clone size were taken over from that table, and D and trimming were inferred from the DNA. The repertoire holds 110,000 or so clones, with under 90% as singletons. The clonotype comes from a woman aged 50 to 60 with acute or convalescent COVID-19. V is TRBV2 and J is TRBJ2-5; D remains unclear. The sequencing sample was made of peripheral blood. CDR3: CASTLSGETQYF. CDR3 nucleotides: TGTGCCAGCACGCTTTCCGGAGAGACCCAGTACTTC.